The next 26 T cell receptor beta chains were all read from a single sample in a study of regulatory and conventional T cells in RAG deficiency. Assay used: immunoSEQ multiplex PCR; TCRdb lists only in-frame clones, some missing. The sample includes 3,200 or so clones, 90% to 95% of them seen just once. Blood CD4+ CD25-high CD127-low regulatory T cells supplied the genomic DNA template. The same data also went into a second study, on regulatory T cells. From that paper: Primers: 52 TRBV forward and 13 TRBJ reverse.

The sequencing sample was made of CD4+ Tregs sorted from blood. These receptors were taken from a human donor in good health.

The gene calls are TRBV6-5 and TRBJ1-6, with D unclear. Trimming took off 0 bases at V and 5 bases at J, with 11 bases between the two ends. CDR1 is MNHEY, CDR2 SVGAGI, per germline. This CDR3 is 16 amino acids long. The CDR3 region has the DNA TGTGCCAGCAGTTACTCCGATGTTGGAGATAATTCACCCCTCCACTTT. Amino acids: CASSYSDVGDNSPLHF.

In this sample, this clone turned up once. The chain combines TRBV10-3 with TRBJ2-7; TRBD2 matches 14 bases. V trimming: 6 bases; J trimming: 4 bases; junction bases outside the gene matches: 2. The CDR3 loop spans 14 amino acids. The V gene's germline CDR1 is ENHRY and CDR2 SYGVKD. CDR3 nucleotide sequence: TGTGCCATCAGCGGGACTAGCGGGAGTTACGAGCAGTACTTC. It translates to CAISGTSGSYEQYF.

CDR3 sequence reads: CASSPRRGRRYEQYF. CDR3 DNA: TGTGCCAGCAGCCCGAGGAGGGGGCGAAGGTACGAGCAGTACTTC. The chain carries TRBV11-2 and TRBJ2-7; D may be TRBD1 (7 bases). Germline CDR1 is SGHAT and CDR2 is FQNNGV. The CDR3 contains 15 residues. Trimming removed 5 bases at V and 4 bases at J, with 18 bases between.

The V and J genes are TRBV7-9 and TRBJ1-1; D not certain. This CDR3 is 13 amino acids long. Germline V CDR1 and CDR2: SEHNR, FQNEAQ (reference sequence). V was shortened by 3 bases and J by 5 bases, with 10 bases between the two germline ends. CDR3: CASSLRSVTEAFF. CDR3 bases: TGTGCCAGCAGCTTGAGGTCTGTTACTGAAGCTTTCTTT.

This clone was seen a single time. The CDR3 region is CASSLSTEAYEQYF. The CDR3 DNA reads as TGTGCCAGCAGCTTGAGTACAGAAGCCTACGAGCAGTACTTC. The chain has TRBV5-5 and TRBJ2-5; D is uncertain. The J call is uncertain, as TRBJ2-7 better fits the DNA end. Germline V gene lookup returns CDR1 SGHKS and CDR2 YYEKEE (reference sequence). This CDR3 is built from 14 residues.

This clone was counted a single time. The chain recombines TRBV5-4 with TRBJ2-2; 8 bases are a match to TRBD2. CDR1 and CDR2 from the germline V gene are SGHNT and YYREEE (reference sequence). V was pared by 2 bases and J by 3 bases, with 3 bases of the junction left unmatched. This CDR3 contains 15 residues. CDR3 in amino acids: CASSFIGRDTGELFF. Written as DNA, the CDR3 is TGTGCCAGCAGCTTTATCGGGAGGGACACCGGGGAGCTGTTTTTT.

The chain links TRBV6-5 to TRBJ2-1; D gene uncertain. The V end lost 6 bases, the J end lost 3 bases, and 6 bases lay between the germline ends. CDR3 length equals 12 residues. Germline CDR1 MNHEY, CDR2 SVGAGI. As DNA, the CDR3 is TGTGCCAGCAGGCGAAACTACAATGAGCAGTTCTTC. It specifies CASRRNYNEQFF.

This clone was counted a single time. The chain joins TRBV19 to TRBJ2-4, with 8 bases matching TRBD2. V trimming: 6 bases; J trimming: 3 bases; junction bases outside the gene matches: 7. Germline CDR1 reads LNHDA; CDR2 reads SQIVND (reference sequence). The CDR3 extends over 15 amino acids. The CDR3 bases are TGTGCCAGTAGCCCCTTAGCGGGAAGCAAAAACATTCAGTACTTC. Translation gives CASSPLAGSKNIQYF.

V is TRBV7-9 and J is TRBJ2-1; the match to TRBD2 covers 14 bases. This CDR3 comprises 18 residues. V trimming: 5 bases; J trimming: 8 bases; junction bases outside the gene matches: 14. Germline loops: CDR1 SEHNR, CDR2 FQNEAQ (reference sequence). The CDR3 nucleotides are TGTGCCAGCAGCCATGGCCGACCGGGACTAGCGGGAGAGGATGAGCAGTTCTTC. Translation: CASSHGRPGLAGEDEQFF.

This clone has a single count. This chain joins TRBV6-5 and TRBJ1-1, with D perhaps matching TRBD1 (6 bases). Germline CDR1 reads MNHEY; CDR2 reads SVGAGI. The CDR3 consists of 14 residues. The V gene lost 2 bases and the J gene lost 10 bases, with 17 bases spanning the gap. In DNA form, the CDR3 reads TGTGCCAGCAGTTACCTGGGGGCGGGGGGCGTAGCTTTCTTT. The encoded protein is CASSYLGAGGVAFF.

The chain has TRBV7-8 and TRBJ2-1; D is ambiguous. Germline loops: CDR1 SGHVS, CDR2 FQNEAQ. V was shortened by 5 bases and J by 2 bases, with 7 bases between the two germline ends. The CDR3 has 13 amino acids. The CDR3 loop is CASSPGPYNEQFF. DNA of the CDR3: TGTGCCAGCAGCCCCGGGCCCTACAATGAGCAGTTCTTC. Full variable domain (missing parts from reference TRBV7-8 and TRBJ2-1): GAGVSQSPRYKVAKRGQDVALRCDPISGHVSLFWYQQALGQGPEFLTYFQNEAQLDKSGLPSDRFFAERPEGSVSTLKIQRTQQEDSAVYLCASSPGPYNEQFFGPGTRLTVL.

The chain employs TRBV7-8 and TRBJ1-6; D not certain. The CDR3 is 15 residues long. The germline V gene encodes CDR1 SGHVS and CDR2 FQNEAQ. Trimming stripped 1 base from V and 7 bases from J, with 11 bases between. The CDR3 region is CASSLVETVNSPLHF. The CDR3 coding sequence is TGTGCCAGCAGCTTAGTTGAGACGGTGAATTCACCCCTCCACTTT. The whole variable domain, filled in from reference TRBV7-8 and TRBJ1-6, reads GAGVSQSPRYKVAKRGQDVALRCDPISGHVSLFWYQQALGQGPEFLTYFQNEAQLDKSGLPSDRFFAERPEGSVSTLKIQRTQQEDSAVYLCASSLVETVNSPLHFGNGTRLTVT.

The V call is TRBV6-1, the J call TRBJ1-1, with D possibly TRBD1 on 5 matching bases. Germline lookup yields CDR1 MNHNS and CDR2 SASEGT. Trimming removed 5 bases at V and 3 bases at J, with 16 bases between. The CDR3 consists of 15 residues. The CDR3, as DNA: TGTGCCAGCAGTACCAAACCGGGGGGAGACACTGAAGCTTTCTTT. Protein: CASSTKPGGDTEAFF.

This clone was recorded once. The chain uses TRBV28 and TRBJ2-5; D is uncertain. Trimming cost V 5 bases and J 7 bases, with 5 bases left between them. The CDR3 extends over 10 amino acids. CDR1 MDHEN and CDR2 SYDVKM come from the germline V gene. CDR3 in DNA: TGTGCCAGCAGTGGGGTGACCCAGTACTTC. Translating it yields CASSGVTQYF.

The chain links TRBV6-1 to TRBJ1-1; D ambiguous. V was pared by 6 bases and J by 3 bases, with 8 bases between. This CDR3 contains 12 residues. CDR1 MNHNS and CDR2 SASEGT come from the germline V gene. The CDR3 DNA sequence: TGTGCCAGCAGGGTGGGGTACACTGAAGCTTTCTTT. Translation gives CASRVGYTEAFF.

The V call is TRBV30, the J call TRBJ1-6; no firm D call. CDR1 and CDR2 from the germline V gene are GTSNPN and SVGIG (reference sequence). V shed 5 bases and J shed 10 bases, with 9 bases lying between them. The CDR3 covers 11 residues. CDR3 coding DNA: TGTGCCTGGGCACTTGGGTCACCCCTCCACTTT. Amino acid sequence: CAWALGSPLHF.

This chain uses TRBV7-2 with TRBJ2-1, with 11 bases matching TRBD1. Germline loops: CDR1 SGHTA, CDR2 FQGNSA. Unmatched junction bases numbered 1, after V lost 0 bases and J lost 3 bases. The length of the CDR3 is 16 residues. The CDR3 is CASSLAGTGGYNEQFF. The CDR3 nucleotides read TGTGCCAGCAGCTTAGCCGGGACAGGGGGCTACAATGAGCAGTTCTTC.

The chain is built from TRBV28 and TRBJ1-1, with D perhaps matching TRBD1 (6 bases). Germline CDR1 is MDHEN and CDR2 is SYDVKM. V lost 10 bases to trimming and J lost 4 bases, with 19 bases between them. This CDR3 is 14 amino acids long. As DNA, the CDR3 is TGTGCCACCTCATTGGGACACCCGGCCACTGAAGCTTTCTTT. Amino acid sequence: CATSLGHPATEAFF.

The chain recombines TRBV6-1 with TRBJ1-2; the match to TRBD1 covers 7 bases. This CDR3 is built from 14 residues. CDR1 and CDR2 (germline): MNHNS, SASEGT. V shed 4 bases, J shed 4 bases, and the junction held 6 bases outside the gene matches. DNA for the CDR3: TGTGCCAGCAGTGCCCAAGAGGGGGCCTATGGCTACACCTTC. Translated, it gives CASSAQEGAYGYTF.

The chain joins TRBV7-9 to TRBJ1-1; D not certain. The CDR3 sequence is 13 residues long. From germline, CDR1 is SEHNR and CDR2 FQNEAQ (reference sequence). Trimming removed 2 bases at V and 3 bases at J, with 7 bases between. CDR3 coding DNA: TGTGCCAGCAGCTTATTAGGGTACACTGAAGCTTTCTTT. Its protein product is CASSLLGYTEAFF.

The chain carries TRBV30 and TRBJ2-5; 14 nucleotides line up with TRBD2. CDR1 and CDR2 (germline): GTSNPN, SVGIG (reference sequence). The junction had 9 bases not matched to a gene; V was cut back by 7 bases and J by 5 bases. The CDR3 length is 15 residues. Here the CDR3 reads CASGLAGVGQETQYF. Here the CDR3 DNA reads TGTGCCTCGGGACTAGCGGGAGTGGGGCAGGAGACCCAGTACTTC.

This clone occurred once. The gene calls are TRBV11-2 and TRBJ2-5, with 12 bases matching TRBD2. The CDR3 is 17 residues long. V dropped 5 bases and J dropped 5; count of bases not matched to a gene: 12. Germline CDR1 reads SGHAT; CDR2 reads FQNNGV. CDR3 in DNA: TGTGCCAGCAGCCCTCTGTGGCTAGCGGGAGGGAGTGAGACCCAGTACTTC. This sequence encodes CASSPLWLAGGSETQYF.

The chain combines TRBV20-1 with TRBJ2-1; possible D gene TRBD2, 6 bases. Trimming removed 6 bases at V and 11 bases at J, with 14 bases between. Germline-derived CDR1 and CDR2 are DFQATT and SNEGSKA (reference sequence). The length of the CDR3 is 11 residues. The CDR3 coding sequence is TGCAGTGCACAAGCGGGCCCTAAGCAGTTCTTC. It is translated as CSAQAGPKQFF.

The sample holds one count of this clone. The J gene is TRBJ1-1, the V gene TRBV5-6, with D perhaps TRBD1 (6 bases). This CDR3 contains 13 residues. Trimming took off 1 base at V and 4 bases at J, with 8 bases between the two ends. CDR1 is SGHDT and CDR2 is YYEEEE in the germline V gene. The CDR3 sequence: CASSLWGATEAFF. DNA for the CDR3: TGTGCCAGCAGCTTGTGGGGGGCCACTGAAGCTTTCTTT.

The chain carries TRBV28 and TRBJ2-7; TRBD2 agrees at 12 bases. This CDR3 is built from 17 residues. From germline, CDR1 is MDHEN and CDR2 SYDVKM. With V trimmed by 4 bases and J by 4 bases, 11 bases remained unmatched. This CDR3 reads CASSSEWTSGIIYEQYF. The CDR3 nucleotides read TGTGCCAGCAGTTCGGAATGGACTAGCGGGATAATTTACGAGCAGTACTTC. The full variable domain, with the rest looked up from reference TRBV28 and TRBJ2-7, is DVKVTQSSRYLVKRTGEKVFLECVQDMDHENMFWYRQDPGLGLRLIYFSYDVKMKEKGDIPEGYSVSREKKERFSLILESASTNQTSMYLCASSSEWTSGIIYEQYFGPGTRLTVT.

The DNA for the CDR3 is TGTGCCAGCAGCCTCGACGGCCCGGCCAATGAGTGGCAGTTCTTC. As protein: CASSLDGPANEWQFF. The chain couples TRBV7-9 to TRBJ2-1; D uncertain. Trimming took off 5 bases at V and 12 bases at J, with 23 bases between the two ends. Germline CDR1 reads SEHNR; CDR2 reads FQNEAQ (reference sequence). The CDR3 extends over 15 amino acids.